This TCR beta chain was found in a study of blood T cell repertoires in COVID-19. In the study overall: Samples of COVID-19 (acute and convalescent) were obtained from the United States, Italy and Spain. Sample material is recorded as cDNA or gDNA derived from T cells, B-cell-depleted T cells, or PBMCs.

Per the authors' pipeline: Reference gene primers were amplified, and this amplification served to estimate nucleated cell counts. Repertoires were generated with immunoSEQ multiplex PCR, while TCRdb's copy carries only in-frame clones and drops some. From that table come the V and J calls and clone size; the DNA was used to work out D and trimming. In the table there are about 76,000 clones, 65% to 85% of which are singletons. V was cut by 0 bases and J by 3 bases, with 10 bases left in between. Germline CDR1 is SGHTA and CDR2 is FQGNSA. The CDR3 has 15 residues. The chain is built from TRBV7-2 and TRBJ2-3; a weak D match, TRBD2 (7 bases). Sequencing was done on a sample of peripheral blood. The clonotype comes from a woman aged 60-75 years with acute or convalescent COVID-19. The CDR3 coding sequence is TGTGCCAGCAGCTTAGCGGGGGGGGCGACAGATACGCAGTATTTT. Amino acid sequence: CASSLAGGATDTQYF.